These 18 T cell receptor beta chains share one sample of origin, sequenced in a study of cytomegalovirus exposure and HLA in healthy donors. In the PCR, 60 Vbeta and 13 Jbeta primers were used. Measured with immunoSEQ multiplex PCR; TCRdb has only the in-frame clones, and not every one. The profile shows roughly 100,000 clones, over 65% of them singletons. Sequenced material: PBMCs. These receptors all stem from a female donor in good health and CMV-seropositive.

This sequence joins TRBV7-2 and TRBJ2-7, with D perhaps TRBD1 (6 bases). Trimming removed 5 bases at V and 4 bases at J, with 15 bases between. This CDR3 comprises 14 residues. CDR1 is SGHTA and CDR2 is FQGNSA in the germline V gene. This CDR3 reads CASSRDKSTYEQYF. The CDR3 DNA reads as TGTGCCAGCAGCAGGGACAAATCAACGTACGAGCAGTACTTC.

The chain employs TRBV10-3 and TRBJ1-2, with TRBD1 identical over 7 bases. Germline trimming cut 7 bases from V and 0 bases from J; bases unmatched to any gene: 11. This CDR3 has 16 amino acids. CDR1 is ENHRY and CDR2 is SYGVKD in the germline V gene. CDR3 amino acids: CAITRGQTLANYGYTF. The CDR3 nucleotides read TGTGCCATCACAAGGGGACAGACCCTGGCTAACTATGGCTACACCTTC.

This clone was observed a few times. The chain is built from TRBV7-9 and TRBJ1-1; 9 bases align to TRBD1. The junction had 2 bases not matched to a gene; V was cut back by 5 bases and J by 4 bases. Germline CDR1 SEHNR, CDR2 FQNEAQ (reference sequence). The CDR3 has 13 residues. The CDR3 reads CASSQQGATEAFF. The CDR3 region has the DNA TGTGCCAGCAGCCAACAGGGGGCCACTGAAGCTTTCTTT. The whole variable domain, remainder taken from reference TRBV7-9 and TRBJ1-1, is DTGVSQNPRHKITKRGQNVTFRCDPISEHNRLYWYRQTLGQGPEFLTYFQNEAQLEKSRLLSDRFSAERPKGSFSTLEIQRTEQGDSAMYLCASSQQGATEAFFGQGTRLTVV.

The gene calls are TRBV29-1 and TRBJ2-3; maybe TRBD1 (5 bases). This CDR3 comprises 13 residues. CDR1 is SQVTM and CDR2 is ANQGSEA in the germline V gene. V lost 6 bases and J 2 bases, leaving 12 bases between the germline ends. The CDR3: CSVGKGFTDTQYF. The DNA of the CDR3 is TGCAGCGTGGGGAAGGGGTTCACAGATACGCAGTATTTT.

The count of this clone is one. The chain couples TRBV7-2 to TRBJ2-7; weak D call: TRBD2 (6 bases). The V and J ends lost 5 bases and 3 bases respectively, with 11 bases between them. The germline V gene has CDR1 SGHTA and CDR2 FQGNSA. The CDR3 consists of 13 residues. The CDR3 loop is CASSNSGGYEQYF. CDR3 nucleotide sequence: TGTGCCAGCAGCAACTCCGGGGGCTACGAGCAGTACTTC.

This clone was seen more than once but under ten times. The chain has TRBV27 and TRBJ2-2, with 8 positions matching TRBD2. Germline CDR1 reads MNHEY; CDR2 reads SMNVEV (reference sequence). The CDR3 is made up of 16 amino acids. V was pared by 5 bases and J by 1 base, with 6 bases of the junction left unmatched. CDR3 coding DNA: TGTGCCAGCAGTCTAATAGCGGGATTGAACACCGGGGAGCTGTTTTTT. Protein sequence: CASSLIAGLNTGELFF.

The chain uses TRBV30 and TRBJ2-7; D may be TRBD2 (6 bases). CDR1 is GTSNPN, CDR2 SVGIG, per germline (reference sequence). There are 14 residues in the CDR3. Trimming cost V 0 bases and J 5 bases, with 14 bases left between them. CDR3 amino acids: CAWSVTGTHHEQYF. CDR3 coding DNA: TGTGCCTGGAGTGTTACCGGGACTCACCACGAGCAGTACTTC.

The chain employs TRBV5-6 and TRBJ1-2; 9 nucleotides agree with TRBD1. Looked up from germline, CDR1 is SGHDT and CDR2 is YYEEEE. The V segment lost 4 bases and the J segment 11 bases; nucleotides outside the gene matches: 9. The CDR3 consists of 13 residues. The CDR3 DNA sequence: TGTGCCAGCAGCCCGGGGACAGGGAGTGGGTACACCTTC. Translated, it gives CASSPGTGSGYTF.

The V call is TRBV10-3, the J call TRBJ2-5; weak D call: TRBD2 (7 bases). Judging by the DNA end, TRBJ2-7 fits better; the J call may be wrong. CDR3 length equals 16 residues. Germline V lookup: CDR1 ENHRY, CDR2 SYGVKD. The CDR3 sequence is CAISELGGGIRYEQYF. The CDR3 DNA reads TGTGCCATCAGTGAATTGGGGGGGGGCATTAGGTACGAGCAGTACTTC.

The DNA of the CDR3 is TGTGCCAGCAGAGCGGACAGGGACACTGAAGCTTTCTTT. Encoded protein: CASRADRDTEAFF. V usage is TRBV6-1 and J usage is TRBJ1-1; TRBD1 matches at 8 bases. Germline V gene data show CDR1 as MNHNS and CDR2 as SASEGT. This CDR3 region has 13 residues. The junction had 3 bases not matched to a gene; V was cut back by 6 bases and J by 3 bases.

The chain is built from TRBV7-2 and TRBJ2-3; TRBD2 is a possible D gene (5 bases). This CDR3 has 14 residues. V was pared by 3 bases and J by 2 bases, with 9 bases between. The V gene's germline CDR1 is SGHTA and CDR2 FQGNSA. The CDR3 reads CASSFGGPTDTQYF. In nucleotides, the CDR3 is TGTGCCAGCAGCTTCGGCGGGCCCACAGATACGCAGTATTTT.

This clone turned up a few times. The chain carries TRBV29-1 and TRBJ2-7; 16 nucleotides line up with TRBD2. This CDR3 comprises 16 residues. V lost 6 bases and J lost 9; bases outside the gene matches: 14. In germline, CDR1 is SQVTM, CDR2 ANQGSEA. CDR3 sequence reads: CSVAGTSGRGPVWQYF. The CDR3 nucleotides read TGCAGCGTAGCAGGGACTAGCGGGAGGGGTCCGGTATGGCAGTACTTC.

The V and J genes are TRBV27 and TRBJ1-5; 7 bases fit TRBD1. Germline V lookup: CDR1 MNHEY, CDR2 SMNVEV (reference sequence). There are 15 residues in the CDR3. The trim removed 5 bases at V and 1 base at J, leaving 5 bases unmatched. CDR3 DNA: TGTGCCAGCAGTCTTTCGGGACAGAGCAATCAGCCCCAGCATTTT. Protein sequence: CASSLSGQSNQPQHF.

This clone was picked up a small number of times. This chain uses TRBV4-2 with TRBJ1-1, with 10 bases identical to TRBD1. This CDR3 region has 16 residues. Germline V CDR1 and CDR2: LGHNA, YNFKEQ. Trimming at V came to 0 bases and at J to 3 bases, leaving 4 bases not matched to a gene. As DNA, the CDR3 is TGTGCCAGCAGCCAAGATCCGGGACAGGGGTACACTGAAGCTTTCTTT. This translates into CASSQDPGQGYTEAFF.

The CDR3 region is CSVEDMGAGNTIYF. CDR3 sequence (DNA): TGCAGCGTTGAAGATATGGGAGCTGGAAACACCATATATTTT. The chain carries TRBV29-1 and TRBJ1-3; no reliable D call. Germline CDR1 reads SQVTM; CDR2 reads ANQGSEA. Trimming cost V 0 bases and J 2 bases, with 8 bases left between them. The length of the CDR3 is 14 residues.

The rearrangement links TRBV25-1 to TRBJ1-6; 9 bases are a match to TRBD1. V dropped 4 bases and J dropped 9; count of bases not matched to a gene: 4. CDR3 length: 14 amino acids. Germline values: CDR1 MGHDK, CDR2 SYGVNS. This CDR3 reads CASSVTGGSSPLHF. CDR3 DNA sequence: TGTGCCAGCAGTGTCACAGGGGGCAGTTCACCCCTCCACTTT.

The gene calls are TRBV18 and TRBJ1-4, with a weak D call TRBD1 (6 bases). Germline CDR1 KGHSH, CDR2 LQKENI. This CDR3 comprises 18 residues. Between the trimmed V and J ends, which lost 2 bases and 1 base, there was a span of 17 bases. The CDR3 DNA is TGTGCCAGCTCACCATGGAACGTCCGAGGGGGAACTAATGAAAAACTGTTTTTT. Encoded protein: CASSPWNVRGGTNEKLFF.

There are a few counts of this clone. The chain has TRBV7-3 and TRBJ2-3; D may be TRBD2 (5 bases). Trimming shortened V by 4 bases and J by 4 bases, and 15 bases separated the two germline ends. CDR1 is SGHTA and CDR2 is FQGTGA in the germline V gene. The length of the CDR3 is 15 residues. CDR3 protein: CASSSVLEPSDTQYF. The CDR3, as DNA: TGTGCCAGCAGCTCGGTACTAGAACCGTCAGATACGCAGTATTTT.